A selection of T cell receptor beta chains follows, all from one sample in a study of blood T cell repertoires in COVID-19. Method: immunoSEQ multiplex PCR; TCRdb's copy keeps in-frame clones and lacks some. The sample yields approximately 300,000 clones, approximately 86% seen once. Sequencing was done on a sample of peripheral blood. These receptors were obtained from a woman aged 50 to 60 with active or convalescent COVID-19. The CDR3 runs from the conserved cysteine through the conserved F or W. The order of the fields is J gene, D gene, clone size, V gene, CDR3 protein, CDR3 DNA. The D gene is left open where the match is weak. Clone sizes are given selectively: once, few, many, or a class where the clone is expanded.

TRBJ1-2 | - | - | TRBV9 | CASSGLHFGEYGYTF | TGTGCCAGCAGCGGGCTACACTTTGGGGAGTATGGCTACACCTTC
TRBJ1-2 | TRBD1 | - | TRBV12-5 | CASGRTGVGGYTF | TGTGCTAGTGGCCGGACAGGGGTGGGCGGCTACACCTTC
TRBJ1-5 | - | - | TRBV19 | CASSIQGSYSNQPQHF | TGTGCCAGTAGTATACAGGGTTCGTATAGCAATCAGCCCCAGCATTTT
TRBJ1-2 | - | - | TRBV12-3/TRBV12-4 | CASSFRRGYTF | TGTGCCAGCAGTTTTAGGAGGGGCTACACCTTC
TRBJ2-1 | TRBD2 | - | TRBV5-1 | CASSLLAGGGNEQFF | TGCGCCAGCAGCCTACTAGCGGGAGGAGGCAATGAGCAGTTCTTC
TRBJ2-5 | - | - | TRBV9 | CASSASQGRETQYF | TGTGCCAGCAGCGCGTCACAGGGTAGGGAGACCCAGTACTTC
TRBJ1-1 | - | - | TRBV6-5 | CASSYSAGLLNTEAFF | TGTGCCAGCAGTTACTCTGCAGGGCTCCTGAACACTGAAGCTTTCTTT
TRBJ1-3 | - | - | TRBV28 | CASRAGLISGNTIYF | TGTGCCAGCAGGGCGGGACTCATCTCTGGAAACACCATATATTTT
TRBJ2-1 | - | - | TRBV2 | CASSEMGGLSNEQFF | TGTGCCAGCAGTGAAATGGGGGGGCTCTCCAATGAGCAGTTCTTC
TRBJ1-1 | TRBD1 | few | TRBV23-1 | CASTFGTGEVNTEAFF | TGCGCCAGCACGTTTGGGACAGGGGAGGTGAACACTGAAGCTTTCTTT
TRBJ2-6 | TRBD1 | - | TRBV5-1 | CASSPPTGAIGANVLTF | TGCGCCAGCAGCCCCCCGACAGGGGCGATAGGGGCCAACGTCCTGACTTTC
TRBJ2-7 | - | - | TRBV30 | CAWQTLKGNEQYF | TGTGCCTGGCAAACCCTAAAGGGGAACGAGCAGTACTTC
TRBJ1-1 | - | - | TRBV18 | CASSPPVSRDTEAFF | TGTGCCAGCTCACCACCCGTATCTCGGGATACTGAAGCTTTCTTT
TRBJ1-1 | - | - | TRBV7-9 | CASSPQQQLTEAFF | TGTGCCAGCAGCCCCCAGCAACAGCTCACTGAAGCTTTCTTT
TRBJ2-1 | - | - | TRBV7-9 | CASSLVAGDYYNEQFF | TGTGCCAGCAGCTTAGTCGCAGGGGACTACTACAATGAGCAGTTCTTC
TRBJ1-4 | - | - | TRBV11-2 | CASSSGTQLFF | TGTGCCAGCAGCTCCGGGACACAACTGTTTTTT
TRBJ2-1 | TRBD2 | few | TRBV11-1 | CASSPSSGSSYNEQFF | TGTGCCAGCAGCCCTTCTAGCGGGAGTTCCTACAATGAGCAGTTCTTC
TRBJ2-3 | - | - | TRBV18 | CASSPPRTSTDTQYF | TGTGCCAGCTCACCACCGCGTACTAGCACAGATACGCAGTATTTT
TRBJ2-1 | TRBD2 | - | TRBV11-2 | CASSLARLAARNEQFF | TGTGCCAGCAGCTTAGCCCGACTAGCGGCCCGCAATGAGCAGTTCTTC
TRBJ2-3 | TRBD2 | - | TRBV19 | CASSIGLAGVSTDTQYF | TGTGCCAGTAGTATCGGACTAGCGGGAGTAAGCACAGATACGCAGTATTTT
TRBJ2-3 | TRBD1 | few | TRBV9 | CASSAGTGVGDTQYF | TGTGCCAGCAGCGCAGGGACAGGGGTGGGAGATACGCAGTATTTT
TRBJ1-6 | TRBD1 | - | TRBV28 | CASSLEGARPLHF | TGTGCCAGCAGTTTAGAGGGGGCTCGCCCCCTCCACTTT
TRBJ1-3 | - | - | TRBV3-1/TRBV3-2 | CASSPRVPGNTIYF | TGTGCCAGCAGCCCCAGGGTACCGGGAAACACCATATATTTT
TRBJ2-1 | TRBD2 | - | TRBV24-1 | CATSEWTSANNEQFF | TGTGCCACCAGTGAATGGACTAGCGCCAACAATGAGCAGTTCTTC
TRBJ1-2 | - | once | TRBV28 | CASTLIRGLGYTF | TGTGCCAGCACCCTTATAAGAGGGTTGGGCTACACCTTC
TRBJ1-5 | TRBD1 | many | TRBV6-6 | CASSSHDRGNQPQHF | TGTGCCAGCAGTTCCCATGACAGGGGCAATCAGCCCCAGCATTTT
TRBJ2-1 | - | - | TRBV27 | CASGPGVAAFGEQFF | TGTGCCAGCGGCCCGGGGGTAGCCGCGTTCGGTGAGCAGTTCTTC